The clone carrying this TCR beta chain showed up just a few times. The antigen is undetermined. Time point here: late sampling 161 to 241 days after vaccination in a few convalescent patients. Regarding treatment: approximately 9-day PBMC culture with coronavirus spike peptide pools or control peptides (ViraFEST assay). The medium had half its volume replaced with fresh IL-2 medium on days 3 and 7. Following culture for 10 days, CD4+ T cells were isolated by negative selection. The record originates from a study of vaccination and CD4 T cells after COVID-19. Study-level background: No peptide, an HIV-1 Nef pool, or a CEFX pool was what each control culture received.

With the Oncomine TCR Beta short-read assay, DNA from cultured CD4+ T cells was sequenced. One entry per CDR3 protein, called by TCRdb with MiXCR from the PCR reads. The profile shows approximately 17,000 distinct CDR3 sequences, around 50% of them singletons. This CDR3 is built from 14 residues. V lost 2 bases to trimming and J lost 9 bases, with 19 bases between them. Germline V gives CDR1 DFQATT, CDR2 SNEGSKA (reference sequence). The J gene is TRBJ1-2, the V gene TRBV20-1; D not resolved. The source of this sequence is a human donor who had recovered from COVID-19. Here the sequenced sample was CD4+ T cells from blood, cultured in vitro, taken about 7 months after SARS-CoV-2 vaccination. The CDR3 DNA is TGCAGTGCTAGAAACGGACGGTCCACGTTTAGCTACACCTTC. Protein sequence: CSARNGRSTFSYTF.